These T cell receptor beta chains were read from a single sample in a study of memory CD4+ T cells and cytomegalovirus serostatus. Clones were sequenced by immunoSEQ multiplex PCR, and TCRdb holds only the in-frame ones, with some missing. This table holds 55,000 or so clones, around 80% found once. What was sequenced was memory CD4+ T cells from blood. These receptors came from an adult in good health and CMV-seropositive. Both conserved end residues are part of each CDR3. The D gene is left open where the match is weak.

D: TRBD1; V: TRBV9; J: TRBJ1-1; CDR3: CASSERDRVTTFVNTEAFF
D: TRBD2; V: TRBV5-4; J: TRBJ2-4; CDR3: CASSLSPSGGAKNIQYF
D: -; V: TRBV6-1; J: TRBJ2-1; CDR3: CASSGVRPNEQFF
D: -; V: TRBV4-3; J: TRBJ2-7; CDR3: CASSQDSGWTYEQYF
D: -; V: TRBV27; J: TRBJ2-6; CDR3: CASSLAGANVLTF
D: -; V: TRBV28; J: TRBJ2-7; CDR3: CASSLSGQTYEQYF
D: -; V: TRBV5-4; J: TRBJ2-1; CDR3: CASPRGRADNEQFF
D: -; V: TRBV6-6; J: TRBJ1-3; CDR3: CASNPGGPGNTIYF
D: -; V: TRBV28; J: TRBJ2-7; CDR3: CASGGSNGYEQYF
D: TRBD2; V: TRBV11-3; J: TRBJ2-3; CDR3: CASSRGEVFGGTDTQYF
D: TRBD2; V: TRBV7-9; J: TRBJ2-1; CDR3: CASSLLRGDEQFF
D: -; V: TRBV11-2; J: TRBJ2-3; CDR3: CASSLMSGPTDTQYF
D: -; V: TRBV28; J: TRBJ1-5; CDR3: CASRLDGNQPQHF
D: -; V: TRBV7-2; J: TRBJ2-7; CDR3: CASSDSTAAYEQYF
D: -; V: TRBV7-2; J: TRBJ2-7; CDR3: CASSFTGPGRYEQYF
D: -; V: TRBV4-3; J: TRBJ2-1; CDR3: CASSRTTGTISYNEQFF
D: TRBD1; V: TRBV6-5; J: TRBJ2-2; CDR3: CASSSTGTGRTGELFF
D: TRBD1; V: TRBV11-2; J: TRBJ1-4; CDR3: CASSRDRNEKLFF
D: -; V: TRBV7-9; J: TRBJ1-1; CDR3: CASSFQGIAYSEAFF
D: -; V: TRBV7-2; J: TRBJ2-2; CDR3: CASSLVAATGELFF
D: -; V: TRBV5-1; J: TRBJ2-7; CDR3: CASSLAGGSSSYEQYF
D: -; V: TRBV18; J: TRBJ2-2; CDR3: CASSPLLGSTGELFF
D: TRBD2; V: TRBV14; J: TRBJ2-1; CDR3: CASSQGPGLESRNEQFF
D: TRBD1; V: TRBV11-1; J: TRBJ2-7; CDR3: CASSFIGGVRSYEQYF
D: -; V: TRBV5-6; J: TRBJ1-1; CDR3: CASSLRYSNTEAFF
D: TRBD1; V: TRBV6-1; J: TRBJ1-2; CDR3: CASSDLDRAHTF
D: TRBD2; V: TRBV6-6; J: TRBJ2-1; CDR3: CASRTSGGFSYNEQFF
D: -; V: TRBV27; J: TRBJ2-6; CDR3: CASRPLPGKEGPRGSGANVLTF
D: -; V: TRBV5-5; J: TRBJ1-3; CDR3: CASSLGPGGNTIYF
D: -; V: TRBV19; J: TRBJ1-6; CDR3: CASSRDLGGSPLHF
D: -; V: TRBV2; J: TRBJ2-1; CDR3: CASSDYISSYNEQFF
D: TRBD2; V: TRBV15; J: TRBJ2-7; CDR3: CATSRGKTGGSYEQYF
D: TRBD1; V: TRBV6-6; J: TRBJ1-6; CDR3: CASSGTGRTYNSPLHF
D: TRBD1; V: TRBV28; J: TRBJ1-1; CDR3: CASSRQGARAFF
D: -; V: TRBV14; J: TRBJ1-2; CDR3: CASSQGSKRHYGYTF
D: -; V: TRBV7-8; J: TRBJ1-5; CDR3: CASSLVEGLISQPQHF
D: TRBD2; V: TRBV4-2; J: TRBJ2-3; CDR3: CASSQDGTSGGGDTQYF
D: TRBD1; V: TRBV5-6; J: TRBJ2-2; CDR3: CASSSLDRGNTGELFF
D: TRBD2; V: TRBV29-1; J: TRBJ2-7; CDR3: CSAGLEKNPQYF
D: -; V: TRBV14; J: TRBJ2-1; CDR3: CASSSQRHEQFF
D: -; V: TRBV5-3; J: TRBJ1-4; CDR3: CARSQNGDKGEKLFF
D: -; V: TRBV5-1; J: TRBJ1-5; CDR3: CASSLVGGSNQPQHF
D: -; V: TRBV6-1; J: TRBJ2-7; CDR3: CASSTDFYEQYF
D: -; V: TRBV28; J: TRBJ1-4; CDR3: CASSLRAVYVTNEKLFF
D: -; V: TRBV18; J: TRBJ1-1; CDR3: CASSPKESYTEAFF
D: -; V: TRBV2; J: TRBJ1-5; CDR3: CASSENTGWNQPQHF
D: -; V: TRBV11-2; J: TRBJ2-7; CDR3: CASSFYRSGEQYF
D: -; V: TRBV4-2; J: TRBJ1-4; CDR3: CASSQIVGGTTNEKLFF
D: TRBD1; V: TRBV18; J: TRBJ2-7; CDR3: CASSQGDRGRYEQYF
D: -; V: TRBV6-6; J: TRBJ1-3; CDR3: CASSPLFVSGNTIYF